The subject of this entry is one T cell receptor beta chain. The antigen is unknown. The sample belongs to a study of a mutant IDH1 vaccine in newly diagnosed glioma. The overall study: All eight of the vaccinations patients received fell in weeks 1, 3, 5, 7, 11, 15, 19 and 23. Patients' prior therapy spanned radiotherapy, temozolomide, or both; most underwent both. Commencement of vaccination occurred 4-6 weeks following radiotherapy alone, or concurrently with temozolomide cycles.

Using immunoSEQ multiplex PCR, the repertoire was profiled, and TCRdb retains in-frame clones only, with some absent. This table holds 60,000 or so clones, 82% found once. As to time point: week 5, during vaccination. Each vaccine dose was 300 ug of mutant IDH1 20-mer peptide, with topical imiquimod. Each of the donors came in with new WHO grade 3 or 4 astrocytomas that were IDH1-mutant and ATRX-lost. This CDR3 spans 14 amino acids. The V gene end was trimmed by 8 bases and the J gene end by 9 bases; junction bases not matched to a gene: 13. Germline CDR1 and CDR2: ENHRY and SYGVKD. The receptor's source is a woman aged 18-29 years with glioma. Some clones in this sample may be carry-over from other donors' samples. Source: PBMCs, taken from a glioma patient whose treatment included an IDH1 peptide vaccine. This chain connects TRBV10-3 to TRBJ1-5; TRBD1 matches 7 bases. The chain's CDR3 is CAIAEGTVSSPQHF. The DNA for the CDR3 is TGTGCCATCGCGGAAGGGACAGTATCATCGCCCCAGCATTTT.